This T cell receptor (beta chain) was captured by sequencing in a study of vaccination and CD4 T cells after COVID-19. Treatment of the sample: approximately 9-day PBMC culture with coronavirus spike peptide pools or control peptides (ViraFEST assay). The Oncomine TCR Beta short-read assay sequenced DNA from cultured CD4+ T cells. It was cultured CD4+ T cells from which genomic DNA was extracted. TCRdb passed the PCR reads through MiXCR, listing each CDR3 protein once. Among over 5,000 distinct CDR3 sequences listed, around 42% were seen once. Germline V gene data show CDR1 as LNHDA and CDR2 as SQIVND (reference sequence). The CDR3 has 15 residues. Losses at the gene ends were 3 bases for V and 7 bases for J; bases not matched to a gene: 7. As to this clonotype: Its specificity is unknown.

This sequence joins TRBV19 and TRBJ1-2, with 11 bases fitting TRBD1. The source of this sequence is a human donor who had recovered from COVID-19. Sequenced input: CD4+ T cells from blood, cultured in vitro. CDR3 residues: CASSMPGQGALGYTF. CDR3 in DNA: TGTGCCAGTAGTATGCCTGGACAGGGGGCGCTTGGCTACACCTTC.